In its sample, the clone carrying this T cell receptor (beta chain) was seen many times. Among all donors, each was a healthy Caucasian. These data are taken from a study of identical twins. Trimming stripped 7 bases from V and 1 base from J, with 11 bases between. This CDR3 spans 14 amino acids. TCRdb re-called the 5' RACE reads with MiXCR, one entry per CDR3 protein. The repertoire holds about 190,000 distinct CDR3 sequences, with roughly 15% as singletons. The same data also contributed to another study, on T cells expressing NK-cell markers. From that second work: Among four donors, these clonotypes also ranked first in the CD3+CD56-NKG2C+ fraction.

The rearrangement uses TRBV12-3 or TRBV12-4 and TRBJ2-1; D gene ambiguous. The sample taken for sequencing was CD8+ T cells sorted from blood. The TCR originated in a woman aged 18-35 years in good health. The CDR3 nucleotides are TGTGCCAGCAAGCTCCCGGCGTCCTACAATGAGCAGTTCTTC. This codes for CASKLPASYNEQFF.